Only one count was recorded for the clone carrying this T cell receptor (beta chain). TCRdb's table, derived via immunoSEQ multiplex PCR, lists solely in-frame clones and lacks some. Among about 62,000 clones, more than 65% were seen once, and the ten largest hold about a fifth. The data belong to a study of blood T cell repertoires in COVID-19. This TCR derives from a woman over 75 with active or convalescent COVID-19. Sequencing used peripheral blood.

CDR3 DNA: TGTGCCAGCAGCCCTCAGGGGATGGCTGAAGCTTTCTTT. Protein product: CASSPQGMAEAFF. This sequence joins TRBV7-3 and TRBJ1-1, with a weak D call TRBD1 (6 bases). CDR3 length: 13 residues. Germline-derived CDR1 and CDR2 are SGHTA and FQGTGA. The germline V and J ends were trimmed by 5 bases and 6 bases, with 13 bases remaining between them.